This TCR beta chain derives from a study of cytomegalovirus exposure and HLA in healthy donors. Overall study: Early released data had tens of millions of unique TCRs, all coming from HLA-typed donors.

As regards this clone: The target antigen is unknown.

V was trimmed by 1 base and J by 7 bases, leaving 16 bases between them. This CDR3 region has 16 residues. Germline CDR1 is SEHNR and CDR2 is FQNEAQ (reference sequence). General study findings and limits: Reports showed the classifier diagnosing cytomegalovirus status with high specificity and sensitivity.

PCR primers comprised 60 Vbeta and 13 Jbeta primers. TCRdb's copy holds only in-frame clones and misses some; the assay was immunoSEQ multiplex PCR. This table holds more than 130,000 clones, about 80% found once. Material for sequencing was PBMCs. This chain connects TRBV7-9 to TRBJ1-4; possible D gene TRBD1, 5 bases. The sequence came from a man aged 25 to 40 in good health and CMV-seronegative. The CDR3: CASSLVIWGEAEKLFF. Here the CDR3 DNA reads TGTGCCAGCAGCTTAGTAATTTGGGGGGAAGCTGAAAAACTGTTTTTT.